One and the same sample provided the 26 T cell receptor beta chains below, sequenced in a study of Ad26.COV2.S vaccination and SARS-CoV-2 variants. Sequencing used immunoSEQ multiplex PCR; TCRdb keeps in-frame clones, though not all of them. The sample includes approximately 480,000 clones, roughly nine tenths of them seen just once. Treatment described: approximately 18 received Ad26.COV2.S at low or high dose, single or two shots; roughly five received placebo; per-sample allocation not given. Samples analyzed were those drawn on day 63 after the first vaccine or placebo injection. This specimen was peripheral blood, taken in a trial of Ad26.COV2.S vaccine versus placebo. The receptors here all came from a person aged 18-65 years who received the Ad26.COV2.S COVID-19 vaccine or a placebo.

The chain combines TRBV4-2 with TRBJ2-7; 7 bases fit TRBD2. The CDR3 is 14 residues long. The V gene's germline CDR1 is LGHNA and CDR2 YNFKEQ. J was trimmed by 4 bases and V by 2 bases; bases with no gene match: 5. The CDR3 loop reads CASSQPGGGYEQYF. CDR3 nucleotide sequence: TGTGCCAGCAGCCAACCGGGAGGAGGGTACGAGCAGTACTTC.

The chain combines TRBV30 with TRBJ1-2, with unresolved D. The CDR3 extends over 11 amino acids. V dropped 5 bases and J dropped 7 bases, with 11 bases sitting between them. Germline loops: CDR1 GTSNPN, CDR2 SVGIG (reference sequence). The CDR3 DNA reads TGTGCCTGGGGCGCACCGGGTGGCTACACCTTC. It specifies CAWGAPGGYTF.

CDR3 in DNA: TGTGCCAGCAGCCCGGACGGTTTAGCTAACTATGGCTACACCTTC. Translated: CASSPDGLANYGYTF. The genes are TRBV9 and TRBJ1-2; D unclear. The CDR3 has 15 residues. Germline V gives CDR1 SGDLS, CDR2 YYNGEE. Trimming took 4 bases from V and 0 from J, leaving 13 bases between them.

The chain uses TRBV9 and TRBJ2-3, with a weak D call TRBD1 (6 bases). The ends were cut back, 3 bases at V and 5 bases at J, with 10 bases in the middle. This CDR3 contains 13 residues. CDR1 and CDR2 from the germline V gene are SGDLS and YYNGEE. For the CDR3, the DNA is TGTGCCAGCAGCGAAACAGGGAAAGATACGCAGTATTTT. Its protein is CASSETGKDTQYF.

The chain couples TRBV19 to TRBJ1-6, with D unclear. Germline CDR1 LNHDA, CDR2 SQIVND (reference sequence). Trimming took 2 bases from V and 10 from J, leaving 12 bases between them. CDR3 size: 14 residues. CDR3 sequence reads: CASSISLGYSPLHF. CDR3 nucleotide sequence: TGTGCCAGTAGTATATCTTTGGGGTACTCACCCCTCCACTTT.

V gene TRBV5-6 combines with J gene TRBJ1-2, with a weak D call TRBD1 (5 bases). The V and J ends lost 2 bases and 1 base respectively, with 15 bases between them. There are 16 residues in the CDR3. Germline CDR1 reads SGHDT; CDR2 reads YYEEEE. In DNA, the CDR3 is TGTGCCAGCAGCTTCGAAGGGGTGGGGGTTAACTATGGCTACACCTTC. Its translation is CASSFEGVGVNYGYTF.

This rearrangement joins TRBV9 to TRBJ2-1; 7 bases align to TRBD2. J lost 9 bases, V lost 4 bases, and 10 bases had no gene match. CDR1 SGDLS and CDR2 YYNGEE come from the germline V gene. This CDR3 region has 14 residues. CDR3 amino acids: CASSLGLVTSEQFF. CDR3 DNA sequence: TGTGCCAGCAGCCTCGGACTAGTGACCTCTGAGCAGTTCTTC. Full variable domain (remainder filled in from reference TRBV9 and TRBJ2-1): DSGVTQTPKHLITATGQRVTLRCSPRSGDLSVYWYQQSLDQGLQFLIQYYNGEERAKGNILERFSAQQFPDLHSELNLSSLELGDSALYFCASSLGLVTSEQFFGPGTRLTVL.

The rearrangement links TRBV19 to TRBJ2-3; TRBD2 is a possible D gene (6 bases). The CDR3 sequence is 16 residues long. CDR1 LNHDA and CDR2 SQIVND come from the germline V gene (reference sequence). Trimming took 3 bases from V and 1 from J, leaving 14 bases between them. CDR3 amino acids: CASSIGAGSGTDTQYF. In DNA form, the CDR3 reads TGTGCCAGTAGTATTGGGGCGGGATCGGGCACAGATACGCAGTATTTT. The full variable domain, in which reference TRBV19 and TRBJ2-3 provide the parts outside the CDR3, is DGGITQSPKYLFRKEGQNVTLSCEQNLNHDAMYWYRQDPGQGLRLIYYSQIVNDFQKGDIAEGYSVSREKKESFPLTVTSAQKNPTAFYLCASSIGAGSGTDTQYFGPGTRLTVL.

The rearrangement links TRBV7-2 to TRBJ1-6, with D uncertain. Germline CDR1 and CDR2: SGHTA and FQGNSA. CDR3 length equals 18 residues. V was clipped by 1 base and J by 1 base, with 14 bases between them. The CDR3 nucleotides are TGTGCCAGCAGCTTAGGAGCGGGGAGGAGTTCCTATAATTCACCCCTCCACTTT. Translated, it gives CASSLGAGRSSYNSPLHF.

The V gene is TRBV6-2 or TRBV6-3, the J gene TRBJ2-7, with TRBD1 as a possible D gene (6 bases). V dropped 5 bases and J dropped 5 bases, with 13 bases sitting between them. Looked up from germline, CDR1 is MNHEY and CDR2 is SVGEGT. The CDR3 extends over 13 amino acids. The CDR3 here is CASSTIRGNEQYF. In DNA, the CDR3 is TGTGCCAGCAGTACCATCAGGGGCAACGAGCAGTACTTC.

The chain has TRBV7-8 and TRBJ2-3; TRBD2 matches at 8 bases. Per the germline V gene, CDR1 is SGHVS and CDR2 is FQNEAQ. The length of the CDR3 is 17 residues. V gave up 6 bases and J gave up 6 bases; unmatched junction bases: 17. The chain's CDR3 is CASRPRTTSGPSDTQYF. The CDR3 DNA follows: TGTGCCAGCAGACCAAGGACCACTAGCGGACCTTCTGATACGCAGTATTTT.

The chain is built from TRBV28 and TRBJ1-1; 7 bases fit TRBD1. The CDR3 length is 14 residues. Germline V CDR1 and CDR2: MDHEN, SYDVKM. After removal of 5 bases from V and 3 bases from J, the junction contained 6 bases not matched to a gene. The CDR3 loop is CASSKGGRHTEAFF. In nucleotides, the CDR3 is TGTGCCAGCAGTAAAGGGGGCAGGCACACTGAAGCTTTCTTT.

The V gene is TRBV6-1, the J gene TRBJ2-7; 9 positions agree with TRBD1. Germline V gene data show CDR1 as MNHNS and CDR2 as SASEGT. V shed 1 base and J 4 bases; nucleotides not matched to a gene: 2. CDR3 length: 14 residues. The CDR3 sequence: CASSEGGQGYEQYF. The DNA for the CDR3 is TGTGCCAGCAGTGAAGGGGGACAGGGTTACGAGCAGTACTTC.

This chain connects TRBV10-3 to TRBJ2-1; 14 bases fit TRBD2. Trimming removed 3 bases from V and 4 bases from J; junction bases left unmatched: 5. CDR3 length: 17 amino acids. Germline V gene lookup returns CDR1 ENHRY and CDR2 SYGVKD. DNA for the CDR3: TGTGCCATCAGTGAAGGGACTAGCGGGAGAGGTTACAATGAGCAGTTCTTC. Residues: CAISEGTSGRGYNEQFF.

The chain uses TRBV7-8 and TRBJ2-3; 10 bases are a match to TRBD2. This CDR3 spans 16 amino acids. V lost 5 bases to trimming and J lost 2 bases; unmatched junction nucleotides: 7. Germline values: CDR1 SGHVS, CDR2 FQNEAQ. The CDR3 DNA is TGTGCCAGCAGCGCCCGCCTAGCGGGAGACACAGATACGCAGTATTTT. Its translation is CASSARLAGDTDTQYF.

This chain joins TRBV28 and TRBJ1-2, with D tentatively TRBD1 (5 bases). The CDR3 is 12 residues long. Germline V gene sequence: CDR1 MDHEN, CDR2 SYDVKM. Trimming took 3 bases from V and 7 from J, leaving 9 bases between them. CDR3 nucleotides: TGTGCCAGCAGTTTTGGGGGGGGTGGCTACACCTTC. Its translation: CASSFGGGGYTF.

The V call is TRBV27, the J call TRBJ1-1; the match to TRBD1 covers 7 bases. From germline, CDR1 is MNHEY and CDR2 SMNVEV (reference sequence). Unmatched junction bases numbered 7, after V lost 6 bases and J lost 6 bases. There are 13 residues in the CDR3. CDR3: CASRAGGSAEAFF. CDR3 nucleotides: TGTGCCAGCAGGGCAGGGGGGAGCGCTGAAGCTTTCTTT.

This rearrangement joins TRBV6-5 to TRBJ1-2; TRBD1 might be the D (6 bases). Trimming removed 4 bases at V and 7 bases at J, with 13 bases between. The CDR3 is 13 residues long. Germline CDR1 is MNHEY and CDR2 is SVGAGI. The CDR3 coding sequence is TGTGCCAGCAGTTTTACAGGGTCGGGTGGCTACACCTTC. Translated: CASSFTGSGGYTF.

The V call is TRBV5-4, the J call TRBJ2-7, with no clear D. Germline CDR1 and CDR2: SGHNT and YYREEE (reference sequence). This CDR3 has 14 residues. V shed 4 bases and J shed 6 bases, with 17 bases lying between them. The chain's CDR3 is CASSRVQVHAEQYF. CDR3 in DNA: TGTGCCAGCAGCCGGGTCCAGGTTCACGCCGAGCAGTACTTC.

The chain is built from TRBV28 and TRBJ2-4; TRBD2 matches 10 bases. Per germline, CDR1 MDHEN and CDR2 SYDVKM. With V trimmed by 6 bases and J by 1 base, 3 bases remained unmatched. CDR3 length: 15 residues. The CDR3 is CASSQGLAAKNIQYF. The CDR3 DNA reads TGTGCCAGCAGCCAGGGACTAGCGGCCAAAAACATTCAGTACTTC. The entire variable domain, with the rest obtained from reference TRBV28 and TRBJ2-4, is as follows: DVKVTQSSRYLVKRTGEKVFLECVQDMDHENMFWYRQDPGLGLRLIYFSYDVKMKEKGDIPEGYSVSREKKERFSLILESASTNQTSMYLCASSQGLAAKNIQYFGAGTRLSVL.

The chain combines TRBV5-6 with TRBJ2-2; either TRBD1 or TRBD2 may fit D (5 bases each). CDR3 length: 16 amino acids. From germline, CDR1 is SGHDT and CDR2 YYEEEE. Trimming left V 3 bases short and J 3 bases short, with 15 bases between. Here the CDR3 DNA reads TGTGCCAGCAGCTGGGGACCGTCGGTGGACACCGGGGAGCTGTTTTTT. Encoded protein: CASSWGPSVDTGELFF. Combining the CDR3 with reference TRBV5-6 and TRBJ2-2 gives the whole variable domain DAGVTQSPTHLIKTRGQQVTLRCSPKSGHDTVSWYQQALGQGPQFIFQYYEEEERQRGNFPDRFSGHQFPNYSSELNVNALLLGDSALYLCASSWGPSVDTGELFFGEGSRLTVL.

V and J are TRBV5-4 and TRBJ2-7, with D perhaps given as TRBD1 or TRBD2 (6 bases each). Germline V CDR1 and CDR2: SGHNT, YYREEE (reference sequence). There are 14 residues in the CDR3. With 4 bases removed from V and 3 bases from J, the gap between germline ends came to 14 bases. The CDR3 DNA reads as TGTGCCAGCAGCCCGGAAGGGGGGTTCTACGAGCAGTACTTC. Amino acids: CASSPEGGFYEQYF.

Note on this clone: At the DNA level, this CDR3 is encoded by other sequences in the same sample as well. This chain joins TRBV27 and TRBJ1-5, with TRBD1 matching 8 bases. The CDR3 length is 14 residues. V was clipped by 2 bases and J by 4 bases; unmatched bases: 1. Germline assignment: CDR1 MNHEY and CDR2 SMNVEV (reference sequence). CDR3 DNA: TGTGCCAGCAGTTTAAGACAGGGGAATCAGCCCCAGCATTTT. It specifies CASSLRQGNQPQHF.

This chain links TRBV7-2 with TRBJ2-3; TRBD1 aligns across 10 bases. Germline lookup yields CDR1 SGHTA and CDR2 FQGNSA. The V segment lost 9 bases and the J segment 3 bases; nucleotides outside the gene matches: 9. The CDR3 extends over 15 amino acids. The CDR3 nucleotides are TGTGCCAGTACTAGGGACAGGGGTTTTACAGATACGCAGTATTTT. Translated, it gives CASTRDRGFTDTQYF.

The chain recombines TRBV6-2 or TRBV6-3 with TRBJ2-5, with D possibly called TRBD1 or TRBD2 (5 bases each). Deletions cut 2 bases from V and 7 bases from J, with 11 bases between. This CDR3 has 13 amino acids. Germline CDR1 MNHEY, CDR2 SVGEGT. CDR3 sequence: CASSYPRDGTQYF. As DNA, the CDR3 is TGTGCCAGCAGTTACCCCAGGGACGGGACCCAGTACTTC.

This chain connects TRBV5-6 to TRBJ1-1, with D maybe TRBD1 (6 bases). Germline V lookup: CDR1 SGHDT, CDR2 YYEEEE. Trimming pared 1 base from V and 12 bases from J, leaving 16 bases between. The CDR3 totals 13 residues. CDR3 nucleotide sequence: TGTGCCAGCAGCTTGTTAGGGGGTTCTGGAACTTTCTTT. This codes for CASSLLGGSGTFF.